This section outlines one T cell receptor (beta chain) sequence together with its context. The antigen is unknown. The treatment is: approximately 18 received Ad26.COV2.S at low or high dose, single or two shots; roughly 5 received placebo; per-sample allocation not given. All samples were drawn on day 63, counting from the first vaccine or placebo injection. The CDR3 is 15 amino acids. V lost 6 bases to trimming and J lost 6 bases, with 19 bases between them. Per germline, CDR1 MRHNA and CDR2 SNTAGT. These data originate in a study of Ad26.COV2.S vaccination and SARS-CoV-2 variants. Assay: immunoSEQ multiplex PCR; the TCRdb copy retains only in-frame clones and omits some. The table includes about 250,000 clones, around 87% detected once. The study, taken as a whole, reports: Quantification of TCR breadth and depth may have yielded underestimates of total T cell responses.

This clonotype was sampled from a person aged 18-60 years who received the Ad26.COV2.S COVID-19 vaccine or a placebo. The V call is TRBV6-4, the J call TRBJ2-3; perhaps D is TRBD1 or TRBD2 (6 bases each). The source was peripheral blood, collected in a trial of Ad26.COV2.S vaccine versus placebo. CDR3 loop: CASSRGGATSDTQYF. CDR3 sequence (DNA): TGTGCCAGCAGCAGGGGCGGGGCCACTTCGGATACGCAGTATTTT.